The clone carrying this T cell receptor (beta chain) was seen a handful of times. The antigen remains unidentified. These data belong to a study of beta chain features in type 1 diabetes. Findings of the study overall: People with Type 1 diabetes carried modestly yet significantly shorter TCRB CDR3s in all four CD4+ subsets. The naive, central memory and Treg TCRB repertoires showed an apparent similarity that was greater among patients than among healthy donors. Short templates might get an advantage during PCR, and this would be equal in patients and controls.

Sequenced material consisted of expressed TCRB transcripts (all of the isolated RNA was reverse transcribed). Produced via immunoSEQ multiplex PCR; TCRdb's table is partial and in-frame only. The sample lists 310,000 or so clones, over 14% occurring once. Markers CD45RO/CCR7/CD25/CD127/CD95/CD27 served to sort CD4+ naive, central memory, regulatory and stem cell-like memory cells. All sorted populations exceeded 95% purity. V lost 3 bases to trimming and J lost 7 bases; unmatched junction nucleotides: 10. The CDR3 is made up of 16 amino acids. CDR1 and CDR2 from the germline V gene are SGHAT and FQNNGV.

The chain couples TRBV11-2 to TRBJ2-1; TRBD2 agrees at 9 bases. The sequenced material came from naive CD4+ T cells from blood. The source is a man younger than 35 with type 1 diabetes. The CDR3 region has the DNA TGTGCCAGCAGCTTGGTCAGACTAGCGGCTGGGAATGAGCAGTTCTTC. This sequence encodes CASSLVRLAAGNEQFF.